The 22 T cell receptor beta chains presented below share a single source sample, sequenced in a study of blood T cell repertoires in COVID-19. Only in-frame clones appear in the TCRdb table, and some are missing; sequencing was by immunoSEQ multiplex PCR. The sample holds 200,000 to 300,000 clones, roughly nine tenths seen once. Sequenced material: PBMCs or T cells enriched from blood (not recorded which). Source of these receptors: a woman under 30 who had recovered from COVID-19.

The gene calls are TRBV24-1 and TRBJ2-7, with a tentative D call TRBD1 (6 bases). The CDR3 contains 15 residues. Germline CDR1 is KGHDR and CDR2 is SFDVKD. V lost 3 bases to trimming and J lost 4 bases, with 15 bases between them. In DNA form, the CDR3 reads TGTGCCACCAGTGATGAAAGCACAGGGAATTACGAGCAGTACTTC. This sequence encodes CATSDESTGNYEQYF.

The V and J genes are TRBV30 and TRBJ2-2, with 9 bases identical to TRBD1. V shed 3 bases, J shed 1 base, and the junction held 3 bases outside the gene matches. The germline V gene has CDR1 GTSNPN and CDR2 SVGIG (reference sequence). The CDR3 length is 15 residues. The CDR3 sequence: CAWSRQGGNTGELFF. The CDR3 nucleotides read TGTGCCTGGAGCCGACAGGGGGGGAACACCGGGGAGCTGTTTTTT.

The chain combines TRBV10-3 with TRBJ2-7; 7 bases are shared with TRBD1. The CDR3 covers 14 residues. Germline-derived CDR1 and CDR2 are ENHRY and SYGVKD. The V gene end was trimmed by 2 bases and the J gene end by 1 base; junction bases not matched to a gene: 2. The CDR3 sequence is CAISEPGQSYEQYF. As DNA, the CDR3 is TGTGCCATCAGTGAGCCGGGACAGTCCTACGAGCAGTACTTC.

This chain joins TRBV28 and TRBJ2-5; 8 bases align to TRBD2. Germline-derived CDR1 and CDR2 are MDHEN and SYDVKM. The junction had 7 bases not matched to a gene; V was cut back by 5 bases and J by 5 bases. The CDR3 runs to 14 residues. Written as DNA, the CDR3 is TGTGCCAGCAGTCCATTAGCGGGATGGGAGACCCAGTACTTC. This gives the protein CASSPLAGWETQYF.

The chain couples TRBV2 to TRBJ2-7; 10 nucleotides match TRBD1. CDR3 size: 14 residues. With 5 bases clipped from V and 4 bases from J, the junction kept 5 bases outside the gene matches. The germline gives CDR1 SNHLY, CDR2 FYNNEI. The CDR3 bases are TGTGCCAGCAGTACCCGGACAGGGGGTTACGAGCAGTACTTC. Translating it yields CASSTRTGGYEQYF. Using reference TRBV2 and TRBJ2-7 for the parts outside the CDR3, the full variable domain is EPEVTQTPSHQVTQMGQEVILRCVPISNHLYFYWYRQILGQKVEFLVSFYNNEISEKSEIFDDQFSVERPDGSNFTLKIRSTKLEDSAMYFCASSTRTGGYEQYFGPGTRLTVT.

This clone appeared a single time. The chain couples TRBV18 to TRBJ2-2, with TRBD1 matching 9 bases. Germline-derived CDR1 and CDR2 are KGHSH and LQKENI. The length of the CDR3 is 16 residues. V lost 3 bases and J lost 4; bases outside the gene matches: 6. The CDR3 spells CASSPVQGAGTGELFF. The CDR3 region has the DNA TGTGCCAGCTCACCCGTACAGGGGGCAGGCACCGGGGAGCTGTTTTTT.

This chain connects TRBV11-1 to TRBJ1-5; 11 nucleotides align to TRBD1. CDR1 is SGHAT, CDR2 FQDESV, per germline (reference sequence). The CDR3 extends over 15 amino acids. Trimming cost V 5 bases and J 5 bases; bases outside gene matches: 5. The CDR3 bases are TGTGCCAGCAGCCCGGGACAGGGGGTTGATCAGCCCCAGCATTTT. Translation: CASSPGQGVDQPQHF.

CDR3 protein: CASTPGQGGENTEAFF. The CDR3 coding sequence is TGTGCCAGCACTCCGGGACAGGGAGGAGAGAACACTGAAGCTTTCTTT. V usage is TRBV21-1 and J usage is TRBJ1-1; TRBD1 is taken as the D call from the table, unchecked against the DNA. TRBV21-1 has pseudogene status. The CDR3 totals 16 residues.

This sequence joins TRBV27 and TRBJ1-4, with 9 bases lining up with TRBD1. The V segment lost 2 bases and the J segment 2 bases; nucleotides outside the gene matches: 9. Germline CDR1 reads MNHEY; CDR2 reads SMNVEV (reference sequence). CDR3 size: 18 residues. The DNA for the CDR3 is TGTGCCAGCAGTTTACGGTTGGGACAGGGTCGGACTAATGAAAAACTGTTTTTT. Residues: CASSLRLGQGRTNEKLFF.

This clone was found once. The rearrangement joins TRBV12-3 or TRBV12-4 to TRBJ1-5; D is undetermined. Trimming removed 6 bases from V and 4 bases from J, with 10 bases in between. The CDR3 consists of 13 residues. The CDR3 region is CASSPGRNQPQHF. CDR3 coding DNA: TGTGCCAGCAGCCCTGGGAGGAATCAGCCCCAGCATTTT.

This sequence joins TRBV4-3 and TRBJ1-6, with D uncertain. The CDR3 contains 15 residues. From germline, CDR1 is LGHNA and CDR2 YSLEER. Trimming took off 0 bases at V and 1 base at J, with 4 bases between the two ends. The DNA for the CDR3 is TGCGCCAGCAGCCAAGAGCGTTCCTATAATTCACCCCTCCACTTT. Protein product: CASSQERSYNSPLHF.

V gene TRBV3-1 (or the pseudogene TRBV3-2) combines with J gene TRBJ1-4, with D unresolved. Germline values: CDR1 LGHDT, CDR2 YNNKEL (reference sequence). CDR3 length equals 16 residues. V was clipped by 0 bases and J by 0 bases, with 8 bases between them. CDR3 DNA sequence: TGTGCCAGCAGCCAAGACTCCCCCGCAACTAATGAAAAACTGTTTTTT. Protein product: CASSQDSPATNEKLFF.

The rearrangement joins TRBV6-5 to TRBJ2-3; D unclear. Germline values: CDR1 MNHEY, CDR2 SVGAGI. This CDR3 is built from 14 residues. V gave up 2 bases and J gave up 0 bases, with 6 bases separating them. CDR3 region: CASSYGSSTDTQYF. CDR3 bases: TGTGCCAGCAGTTACGGCTCCAGCACAGATACGCAGTATTTT.

The rearrangement uses TRBV12-3 or TRBV12-4 and TRBJ1-2; 8 nucleotides agree with TRBD1. The CDR3 has 13 residues. Trimming took 7 bases from V and 6 from J; bases not matched to a gene: 7. The CDR3 sequence: CASTRTGFNGYTF. The CDR3 DNA follows: TGTGCCAGCACCAGGACAGGGTTTAATGGCTACACCTTC.

The chain joins TRBV9 to TRBJ1-3; D is possibly TRBD1 (5 bases). V was shortened by 3 bases and J by 4 bases, with 14 bases between the two germline ends. Germline CDR1 is SGDLS and CDR2 is YYNGEE. The CDR3 consists of 15 residues. DNA of the CDR3: TGTGCCAGCAGCGATGGGTCAGGGTCAGGAAACACCATATATTTT. It is translated as CASSDGSGSGNTIYF. The full variable domain, completed using reference TRBV9 and TRBJ1-3, is DSGVTQTPKHLITATGQRVTLRCSPRSGDLSVYWYQQSLDQGLQFLIQYYNGEERAKGNILERFSAQQFPDLHSELNLSSLELGDSALYFCASSDGSGSGNTIYFGEGSWLTVV.

The chain couples TRBV28 to TRBJ2-5; D possibly corresponds to TRBD2 (6 bases). Looked up from germline, CDR1 is MDHEN and CDR2 is SYDVKM. V was pared by 6 bases and J by 1 base, with 15 bases between. CDR3 length: 15 residues. CDR3 sequence reads: CASSDDTGSQETQYF. CDR3 sequence (DNA): TGTGCCAGCAGCGACGATACCGGGAGCCAAGAGACCCAGTACTTC.

This clone has a single count. The chain joins TRBV7-9 to TRBJ2-7, with 13 bases lining up with TRBD2. This CDR3 has 16 amino acids. The J segment lost 3 bases and the V segment lost 5 bases, leaving 7 bases of the junction unmatched. Germline V CDR1 and CDR2: SEHNR, FQNEAQ (reference sequence). The CDR3 DNA sequence: TGTGCCAGCAGCCCAGCCGGGACTAGCGGGATCTACGAGCAGTACTTC. Amino acids: CASSPAGTSGIYEQYF.

The CDR3 region has the DNA TGCGCCAGCAGCTTGAACCCAGGGCCCCCCTATGGCTACACCTTC. Amino acids: CASSLNPGPPYGYTF. The rearrangement links TRBV5-1 to TRBJ1-2; maybe TRBD1 (5 bases). The CDR3 length is 15 residues. Looked up from germline, CDR1 is SGHRS and CDR2 is YFSETQ. V dropped 1 base and J dropped 4 bases, with 14 bases sitting between them.

The V and J genes are TRBV2 and TRBJ2-1; TRBD1 might be the D (6 bases). Per germline, CDR1 SNHLY and CDR2 FYNNEI. Trimming removed 3 bases from V and 5 bases from J, with 17 bases in between. This CDR3 region has 16 residues. In DNA form, the CDR3 reads TGTGCCAGCAGTGAGTCCTCTGGGGGCAAGCACAATGAGCAGTTCTTC. Residues: CASSESSGGKHNEQFF. The entire variable domain, with the rest obtained from reference TRBV2 and TRBJ2-1, is as follows: EPEVTQTPSHQVTQMGQEVILRCVPISNHLYFYWYRQILGQKVEFLVSFYNNEISEKSEIFDDQFSVERPDGSNFTLKIRSTKLEDSAMYFCASSESSGGKHNEQFFGPGTRLTVL.

The rearrangement joins TRBV6-6 to TRBJ2-7; D may be TRBD1 (6 bases). CDR3 size: 11 residues. The germline CDR1 and CDR2 sequences are MNHNY and SVGAGI (reference sequence). V was trimmed by 6 bases and J by 4 bases, leaving 7 bases between them. The DNA for the CDR3 is TGTGCCAGCAGGGACAGATACGAGCAGTACTTC. As protein: CASRDRYEQYF.

The chain combines TRBV30 with TRBJ1-2; maybe TRBD1 (5 bases). The V end lost 4 bases, the J end lost 6 bases, and 15 bases lay between the germline ends. This CDR3 is 13 amino acids long. Looked up from germline, CDR1 is GTSNPN and CDR2 is SVGIG (reference sequence). The DNA for the CDR3 is TGTGCCTGGACAGGGCGATATCGTGATGGCTACACCTTC. It codes for CAWTGRYRDGYTF.

The chain employs TRBV7-2 and TRBJ1-5; possibly TRBD1 for D (5 bases). The CDR3 runs 17 residues. V dropped 1 base and J dropped 7 bases, with 20 bases sitting between them. CDR1 is SGHTA, CDR2 FQGNSA, per germline. The CDR3 region has the DNA TGTGCCAGCAGCTTAGAAAGTGTAGCTGTCGGGGGACAGCCCCAGCATTTT. Translated, it gives CASSLESVAVGGQPQHF.